This is a list of T cell receptor beta chains from one sample in a study of response to subunit inactivated influenza vaccine. Using its own MiXCR run on the RT-PCR reads, TCRdb lists one record per CDR3 protein. The sample lists about 800,000 distinct CDR3 sequences, less than 25% occurring once. Sequenced here: PBMCs from blood, sampled 4 to 6 days after vaccination. Source of these receptors: a man aged 50 to 59 who received an inactivated influenza vaccine. Each CDR3 is given with its conserved first and last residue. A D gene is named only where the DNA matches it firmly. Clone size is stated in some rows and not others, as once, few, many or a class when expanded.

>few|.|TRBV5-5|TRBJ1-2
CASSLEGRRYGYTF
TGTGCCAGCAGCTTGGAGGGACGCCGCTATGGCTACACCTTC
>.|TRBD2|TRBV7-7|TRBJ2-1
CASSLPGLAGASTRNEQFF
TGTGCTAGCAGCTTACCGGGACTAGCGGGGGCCTCGACGAGGAATGAGCAGTTCTTC
>.|.|TRBV30|TRBJ2-3
CAWTGGATDTQYF
TGTGCCTGGACGGGGGGCGCGACAGATACGCAGTATTTT
>.|.|TRBV7-9|TRBJ2-5
CASSSTSEQETQYF
TGTGCCAGCAGCTCTACATCCGAACAAGAGACCCAGTACTTC
>many|.|TRBV29-1|TRBJ2-3
CSVGSGTDTQYF
TGCAGCGTTGGTTCTGGTACAGATACGCAGTATTTT
>few|TRBD1|TRBV5-6|TRBJ1-2
CASSWGQGAYGYTF
TGTGCCAGCAGCTGGGGGCAGGGGGCCTATGGCTACACCTTC
>.|.|TRBV6-6|TRBJ1-2
CASSSWEGGGYTF
TGTGCCAGCAGTTCGTGGGAGGGCGGTGGCTACACCTTC
>.|TRBD1|TRBV7-9|TRBJ2-6
CAGSGQVFSGANVLTF
TGTGCCGGCTCGGGACAGGTCTTTTCTGGGGCCAACGTCCTGACTTTC
>.|.|TRBV7-9|TRBJ2-7
CASSPDLLPYEQYF
TGTGCCAGCAGTCCGGACCTATTACCCTACGAGCAGTACTTC
>few|.|TRBV5-1|TRBJ1-2
CASSRTEISYGYTF
TGCGCCAGCAGTCGAACAGAAATTTCGTATGGCTACACCTTC
>.|.|TRBV12-3/TRBV12-4|TRBJ2-1
CASSLYSYYEQFF
TGTGCCAGCAGTTTGTACAGCTACTACGAGCAGTTCTTC
>.|.|TRBV18|TRBJ1-2
CASSPKGTSGYTF
TGTGCCAGCTCACCCAAGGGAACGAGTGGCTACACCTTC
>.|.|TRBV27|TRBJ2-1
CASHGILAKQFF
TGTGCCAGCCACGGAATTCTAGCGAAGCAGTTCTTC
>.|TRBD2|TRBV30|TRBJ2-1
CAWSRLAVYNEQFF
TGTGCCTGGAGCAGACTAGCGGTCTACAATGAGCAGTTCTTC
>few|.|TRBV27|TRBJ2-3
CASRVGWTDTQYF
TGTGCCAGCAGGGTGGGGTGGACAGATACGCAGTATTTT
>few|.|TRBV28|TRBJ2-7
CASSLSERYYEQYF
TGTGCCAGCAGTTTATCGGAGCGCTACTACGAGCAGTACTTC
>few|.|TRBV19|TRBJ2-5
CASSPPPGLGSETQYF
TGTGCCAGTAGTCCCCCACCGGGACTGGGCAGTGAGACCCAGTACTTC
>.|TRBD2|TRBV11-1|TRBJ2-5
CASSLATSGTNSLRETQYF
TGTGCCAGCAGCTTGGCGACTAGCGGGACAAACTCCTTAAGGGAGACCCAGTACTTC
>few|TRBD1|TRBV20-1|TRBJ2-2
CSARDSRTGRTGELFF
TGCAGTGCTAGAGATAGCAGGACAGGGCGGACCGGGGAGCTGTTTTTT
>.|TRBD2|TRBV18|TRBJ2-1
CASSIAGRAYNEQFF
TGTGCCAGCTCCATAGCGGGAAGGGCCTACAATGAGCAGTTCTTC
>once|.|TRBV20-1|TRBJ2-5
CSASPSWDQYF
TGCAGTGCGAGTCCCTCGTGGGACCAGTACTTC
>few|.|TRBV4-2|TRBJ1-4
CASSRQAGGTNEKLFF
TGTGCCAGCAGCCGACAGGCGGGAGGAACTAATGAAAAACTGTTTTTT
>few|.|TRBV18|TRBJ2-7
CASSPPGTPYEQYF
TGTGCCAGCAGTCCCCCCGGGACACCGTACGAGCAGTACTTC
>.|.|TRBV25-1|TRBJ2-1
CASSDPTAGPNNEQFF
TGTGCCAGCAGTGATCCTACAGCGGGTCCCAACAATGAGCAGTTCTTC
>few|TRBD1|TRBV5-1|TRBJ2-2
CASSSGQGASNTGELFF
TGCGCCAGCAGCTCGGGACAGGGAGCTTCGAACACCGGGGAGCTGTTTTTT
>.|.|TRBV30|TRBJ1-2
CAWSPIARTGYTF
TGTGCCTGGAGCCCAATAGCACGGACGGGCTACACCTTC
>.|TRBD1|TRBV28|TRBJ1-5
CASSPAGGINQPQHF
TGTGCCAGCAGCCCCGCAGGGGGAATCAATCAGCCCCAGCATTTT
>many|.|TRBV12-3/TRBV12-4|TRBJ2-1
CASSLGVRNNEQFF
TGTGCCAGCAGTTTAGGTGTCAGGAACAATGAGCAGTTCTTC
>.|TRBD1|TRBV20-1|TRBJ2-7
CSARAPIGTGRVEQYF
TGCAGTGCTAGAGCTCCCATAGGGACAGGGCGGGTCGAGCAGTACTTC
>few|TRBD1|TRBV20-1|TRBJ2-7
CSARLGQGTSEQYF
TGCAGTGCTCGACTGGGACAGGGGACGTCTGAGCAGTACTTC
>.|.|TRBV18|TRBJ2-4
CASSPEVAKNIQYF
TGTGCCAGCTCACCAGAAGTAGCCAAAAACATTCAGTACTTC
>.|TRBD1|TRBV27|TRBJ1-1
CASSLSRDSFEAFF
TGTGCCAGCAGTTTATCCCGGGACAGTTTTGAAGCTTTCTTT
>few|TRBD1|TRBV7-3|TRBJ2-5
CASSPDRASLETQYF
TGTGCCAGCAGCCCCGACAGGGCATCGTTGGAGACCCAGTACTTC
>.|.|TRBV27|TRBJ1-5
CASSRGGVAQPQHF
TGTGCCAGCAGTCGAGGGGGAGTTGCTCAGCCCCAGCATTTT
>.|.|TRBV12-3/TRBV12-4|TRBJ2-5
CASSPSGTKRETQYF
TGTGCCAGCAGTCCATCCGGGACAAAGAGGGAGACCCAGTACTTC
>.|TRBD2|TRBV30|TRBJ2-5
CAWSLKRGNSETQYF
TGTGCCTGGAGCCTTAAGCGGGGGAATTCGGAGACCCAGTACTTC
>.|.|TRBV7-9|TRBJ1-3
CASEGPLSGNTIYF
TGTGCCAGCGAGGGACCCCTCTCTGGAAACACCATATATTTT
>.|TRBD2|TRBV6-4|TRBJ2-2
CASSMTSGSGELFF
TGTGCCAGCAGCATGACTAGCGGGAGTGGAGAGCTGTTTTTT
>many|.|TRBV10-3|TRBJ2-1
CAIGRDFYNEQFF
TGTGCCATCGGCAGGGACTTCTACAATGAGCAGTTCTTC
>few|TRBD2|TRBV20-1|TRBJ2-3
CSASQLAGSTDTQYF
TGCAGTGCTAGTCAACTAGCGGGGAGCACAGATACGCAGTATTTT
>.|TRBD1|TRBV30|TRBJ2-1
CAWSGGQGSNEQFF
TGTGCCTGGAGTGGGGGACAGGGGTCCAATGAGCAGTTCTTC
>.|.|TRBV20-1|TRBJ2-7
CSARGFGPYEQYF
TGCAGTGCTAGAGGTTTCGGGCCCTACGAGCAGTACTTC
>.|TRBD2|TRBV25-1|TRBJ2-1
CASSGIAGYNEQFF
TGTGCCAGCAGTGGAATAGCGGGATACAATGAGCAGTTCTTC
>.|TRBD2|TRBV6-2/TRBV6-3|TRBJ2-5
CASSAGLAGGPGQETQYF
TGTGCCAGCAGTGCCGGACTAGCGGGAGGGCCGGGGCAAGAGACCCAGTACTTC
>.|.|TRBV15|TRBJ2-5
CATSRTGAWQETQYF
TGTGCCACCAGCAGGACCGGGGCGTGGCAAGAGACCCAGTACTTC
>.|.|TRBV11-3|TRBJ2-2
CASSQTSTGELFF
TGTGCCAGCAGCCAGACGTCCACCGGGGAGCTGTTTTTT
>many|.|TRBV29-1|TRBJ1-1
CSVDGGGHTEAFF
TGCAGCGTTGACGGTGGGGGTCACACTGAAGCTTTCTTT
>few|.|TRBV24-1|TRBJ2-1
CATSDWDGHNEQFF
TGTGCCACCAGTGACTGGGACGGACACAATGAGCAGTTCTTC
>few|TRBD2|TRBV10-2|TRBJ2-3
CASSAELAGGRTDTQYF
TGCGCCAGCAGTGCCGAATTAGCGGGGGGGCGCACAGATACGCAGTATTTT
>.|.|TRBV20-1|TRBJ1-1
CSAQQSRGAEAFF
TGCAGTGCCCAACAGTCCCGTGGGGCTGAAGCTTTCTTT